These T cell receptor beta chains were read from a single sample in a study of T-cell memory formation after mild COVID-19. A single record per CDR3 protein comes from TCRdb applying MiXCR to the 5' RACE reads. Here the sample spans around 410,000 distinct CDR3 sequences, roughly a quarter being singletons. Sequenced input: PBMCs or a T cell subset sorted from them (not recorded which). These receptor sequences come from an adult woman who had mild COVID-19 (a few samples of this study predate the infection). Cell type and time point are not known. Each CDR3 is given with its conserved first and last residue. A D gene is named only where the DNA matches it firmly. The size entry is marked missing in some rows and otherwise reads once, few, many or a size class.

>TRBJ2-2|NA|TRBV2|few
CASTLAGGMNTGELFF
TGTGCCAGCACCCTGGCTGGGGGAATGAACACCGGGGAGCTGTTTTTT
>TRBJ2-1|NA|TRBV25-1|NA
CASSEAFHEQFF
TGTGCCAGCAGTGAGGCCTTTCATGAGCAGTTCTTC
>TRBJ2-3|TRBD2|TRBV7-2|few
CASSFELAGGDTQYF
TGTGCCAGCAGCTTTGAACTAGCGGGAGGGGATACGCAGTATTTT
>TRBJ2-2|NA|TRBV29-1|NA
CSVILGYRAGELFF
TGCAGCGTTATCTTAGGGTATCGGGCCGGGGAGCTGTTTTTT
>TRBJ2-7|TRBD1|TRBV6-5|NA
CASAYSGTGANEQYF
TGTGCCAGCGCCTACTCCGGGACAGGGGCCAACGAGCAGTACTTC
>TRBJ2-7|NA|TRBV20-1|NA
CSARDSQSSYEQYF
TGCAGTGCTAGAGATTCTCAAAGCTCCTACGAGCAGTACTTC
>TRBJ1-1|NA|TRBV11-2|NA
CASCRLSGNTEAFF
TGTGCCAGTTGTCGTCTTTCCGGGAACACTGAAGCTTTCTTT
>TRBJ1-2|NA|TRBV5-5|few
CASSSGQNYGYTF
TGTGCCAGCAGCTCCGGACAGAACTATGGCTACACCTTC
>TRBJ2-7|NA|TRBV21-1|few
CAISLTTSTDEQYF
TGTGCCATCTCTTTGACCACCTCCACGGACGAGCAGTACTTC
>TRBJ1-2|NA|TRBV9|NA
CASTPDGGIYGYTF
TGTGCCAGCACCCCCGATGGGGGAATCTATGGCTACACCTTC